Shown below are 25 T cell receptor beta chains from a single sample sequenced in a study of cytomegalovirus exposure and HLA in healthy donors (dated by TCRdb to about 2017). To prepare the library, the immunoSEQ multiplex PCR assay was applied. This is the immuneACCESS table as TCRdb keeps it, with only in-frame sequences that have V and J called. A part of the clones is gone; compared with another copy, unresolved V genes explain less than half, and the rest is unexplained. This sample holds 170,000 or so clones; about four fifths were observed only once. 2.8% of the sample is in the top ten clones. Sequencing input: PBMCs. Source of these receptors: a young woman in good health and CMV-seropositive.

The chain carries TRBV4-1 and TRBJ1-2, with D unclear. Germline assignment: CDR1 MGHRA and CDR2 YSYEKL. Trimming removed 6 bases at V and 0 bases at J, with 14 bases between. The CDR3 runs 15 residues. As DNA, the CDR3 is TGCGCCAGCAGACCCACTGGAGAAACTAACTATGGCTACACCTTC. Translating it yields CASRPTGETNYGYTF.

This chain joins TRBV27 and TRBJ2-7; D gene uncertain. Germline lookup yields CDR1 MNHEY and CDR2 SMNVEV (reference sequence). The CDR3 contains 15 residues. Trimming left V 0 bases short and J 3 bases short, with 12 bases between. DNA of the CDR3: TGTGCCAGCAGTTTATCTAGAGTTCCCAACTACGAGCAGTACTTC. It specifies CASSLSRVPNYEQYF.

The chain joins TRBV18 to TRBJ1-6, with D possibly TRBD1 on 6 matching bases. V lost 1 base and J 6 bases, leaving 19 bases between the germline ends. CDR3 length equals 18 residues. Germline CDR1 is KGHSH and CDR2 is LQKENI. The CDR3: CASSPLSGQTSSNSPLHF. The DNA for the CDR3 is TGTGCCAGCTCACCACTTTCAGGACAGACCTCTTCTAATTCACCCCTCCACTTT.

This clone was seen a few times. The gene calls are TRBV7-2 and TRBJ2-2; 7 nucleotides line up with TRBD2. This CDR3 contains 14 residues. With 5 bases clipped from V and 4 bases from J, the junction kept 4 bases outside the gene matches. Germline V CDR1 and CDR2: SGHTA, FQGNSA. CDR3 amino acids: CASSPGLITGELFF. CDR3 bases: TGTGCCAGCAGCCCGGGACTAATCACCGGGGAGCTGTTTTTT.

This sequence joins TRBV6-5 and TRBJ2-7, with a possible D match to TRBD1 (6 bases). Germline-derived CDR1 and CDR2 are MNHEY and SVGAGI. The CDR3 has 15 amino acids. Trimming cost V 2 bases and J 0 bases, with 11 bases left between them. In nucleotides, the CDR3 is TGTGCCAGCAGTTACGGGGGCACCTTCTCCTACGAGCAGTACTTC. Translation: CASSYGGTFSYEQYF.

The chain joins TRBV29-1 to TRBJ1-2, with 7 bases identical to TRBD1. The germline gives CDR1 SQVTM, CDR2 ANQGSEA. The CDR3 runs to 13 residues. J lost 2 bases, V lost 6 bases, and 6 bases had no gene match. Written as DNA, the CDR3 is TGCAGCGTACAACCGGGACAGAACTATGGCTACACCTTC. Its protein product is CSVQPGQNYGYTF.

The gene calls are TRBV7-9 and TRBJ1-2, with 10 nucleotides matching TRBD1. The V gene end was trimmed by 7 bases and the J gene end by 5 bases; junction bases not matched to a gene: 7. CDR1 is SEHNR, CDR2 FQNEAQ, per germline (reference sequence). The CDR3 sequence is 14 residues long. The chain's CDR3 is CASTEGTGVYGYTF. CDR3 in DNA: TGTGCCAGCACCGAAGGGACAGGGGTTTATGGCTACACCTTC.

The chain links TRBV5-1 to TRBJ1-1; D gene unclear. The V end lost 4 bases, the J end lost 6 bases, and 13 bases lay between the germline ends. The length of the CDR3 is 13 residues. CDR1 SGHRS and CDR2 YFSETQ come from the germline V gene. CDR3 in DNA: TGCGCCAGCAGCCCCGACATGGGCCCTGAAGCTTTCTTT. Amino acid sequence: CASSPDMGPEAFF.

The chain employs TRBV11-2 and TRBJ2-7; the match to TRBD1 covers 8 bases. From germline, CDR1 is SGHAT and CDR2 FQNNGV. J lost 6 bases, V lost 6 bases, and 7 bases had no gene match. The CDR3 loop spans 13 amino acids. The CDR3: CASRTTGGGEQYF. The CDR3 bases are TGTGCCAGCAGAACCACAGGGGGTGGCGAGCAGTACTTC.

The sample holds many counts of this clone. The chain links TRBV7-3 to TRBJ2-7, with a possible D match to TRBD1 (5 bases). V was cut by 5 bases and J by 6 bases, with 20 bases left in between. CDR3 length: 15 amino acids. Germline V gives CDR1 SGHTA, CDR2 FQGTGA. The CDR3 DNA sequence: TGTGCCAGCAGCCCAAGGGGTCTTCTTGAATCCGAGCAGTACTTC. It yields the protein CASSPRGLLESEQYF.

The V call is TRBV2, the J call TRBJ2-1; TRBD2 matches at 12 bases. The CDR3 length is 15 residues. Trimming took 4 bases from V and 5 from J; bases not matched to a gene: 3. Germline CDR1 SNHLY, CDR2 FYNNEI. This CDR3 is CASSGTSGTNNEQFF. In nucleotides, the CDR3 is TGTGCCAGCAGTGGGACTAGCGGGACTAACAATGAGCAGTTCTTC.

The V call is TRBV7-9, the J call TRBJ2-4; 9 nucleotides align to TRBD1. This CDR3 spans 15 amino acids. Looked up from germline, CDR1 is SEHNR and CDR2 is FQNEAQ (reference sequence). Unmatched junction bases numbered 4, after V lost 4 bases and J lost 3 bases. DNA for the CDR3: TGTGCCAGCAGCTGGGACAGGGAGAGCAAAAACATTCAGTACTTC. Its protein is CASSWDRESKNIQYF.

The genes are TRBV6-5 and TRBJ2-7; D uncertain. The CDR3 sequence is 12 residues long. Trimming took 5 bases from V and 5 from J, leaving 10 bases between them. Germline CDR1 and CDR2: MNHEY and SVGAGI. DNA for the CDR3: TGTGCCAGCAGTGGCCCAGTCCACGAGCAGTACTTC. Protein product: CASSGPVHEQYF.

The CDR3 is CASSFRQPGWKTEAFF. The CDR3 DNA follows: TGTGCCAGCAGCTTTCGTCAGCCGGGATGGAAAACTGAAGCTTTCTTT. V gene TRBV5-6 combines with J gene TRBJ1-1; D uncertain. Trimming left V 2 bases short and J 5 bases short, with 19 bases between. Germline V lookup: CDR1 SGHDT, CDR2 YYEEEE. The CDR3 loop spans 16 amino acids.

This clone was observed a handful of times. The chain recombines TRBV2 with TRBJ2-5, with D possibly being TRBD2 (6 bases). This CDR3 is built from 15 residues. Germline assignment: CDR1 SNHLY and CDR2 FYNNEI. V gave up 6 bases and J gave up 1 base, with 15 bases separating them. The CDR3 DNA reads TGTGCCAGCAGCCCCACTAGCAGGCCCCAAGAGACCCAGTACTTC. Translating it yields CASSPTSRPQETQYF.

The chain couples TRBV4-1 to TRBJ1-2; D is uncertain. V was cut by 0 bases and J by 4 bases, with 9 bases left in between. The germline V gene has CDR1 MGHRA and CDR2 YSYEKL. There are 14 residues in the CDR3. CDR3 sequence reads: CASSQEMSSYGYTF. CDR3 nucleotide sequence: TGCGCCAGCAGCCAAGAAATGAGTAGCTATGGCTACACCTTC.

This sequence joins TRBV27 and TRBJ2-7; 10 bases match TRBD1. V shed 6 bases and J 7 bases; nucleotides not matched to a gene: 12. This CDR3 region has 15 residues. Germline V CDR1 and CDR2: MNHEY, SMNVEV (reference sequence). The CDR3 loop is CASSLGTGAAGEQYF. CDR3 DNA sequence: TGTGCCAGCAGCCTCGGGACAGGGGCGGCGGGAGAGCAGTACTTC.

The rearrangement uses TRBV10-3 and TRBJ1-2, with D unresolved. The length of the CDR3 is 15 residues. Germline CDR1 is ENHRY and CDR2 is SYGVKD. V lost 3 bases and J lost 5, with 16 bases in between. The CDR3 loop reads CAISDGPGLRYGYTF. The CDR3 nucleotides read TGTGCCATCAGTGACGGTCCCGGGTTACGTTATGGCTACACCTTC.

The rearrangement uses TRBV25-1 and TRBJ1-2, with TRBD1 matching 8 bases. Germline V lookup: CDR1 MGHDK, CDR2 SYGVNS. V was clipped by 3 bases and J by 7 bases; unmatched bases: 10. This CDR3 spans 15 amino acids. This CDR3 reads CASSEVTGGRTGYTF. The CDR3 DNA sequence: TGTGCCAGCAGTGAGGTTACAGGGGGACGGACTGGCTACACCTTC.

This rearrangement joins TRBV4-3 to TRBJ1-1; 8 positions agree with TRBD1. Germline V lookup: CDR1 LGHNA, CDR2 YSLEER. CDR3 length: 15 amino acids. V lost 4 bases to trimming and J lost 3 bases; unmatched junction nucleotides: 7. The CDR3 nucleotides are TGCGCCAGCAGCCCAAAGACAGGGGCGGACACTGAAGCTTTCTTT. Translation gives CASSPKTGADTEAFF.

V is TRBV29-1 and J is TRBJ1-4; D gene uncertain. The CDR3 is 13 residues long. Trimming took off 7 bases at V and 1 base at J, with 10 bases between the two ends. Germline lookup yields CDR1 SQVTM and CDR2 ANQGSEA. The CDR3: CSAESVTNEKLFF. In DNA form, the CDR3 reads TGCAGCGCCGAGAGTGTAACTAATGAAAAACTGTTTTTT.

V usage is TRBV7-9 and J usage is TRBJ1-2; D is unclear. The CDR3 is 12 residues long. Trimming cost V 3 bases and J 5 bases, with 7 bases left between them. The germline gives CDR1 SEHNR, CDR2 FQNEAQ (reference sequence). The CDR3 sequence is CASSLIQYGYTF. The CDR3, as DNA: TGTGCCAGCAGCTTGATACAGTATGGCTACACCTTC.

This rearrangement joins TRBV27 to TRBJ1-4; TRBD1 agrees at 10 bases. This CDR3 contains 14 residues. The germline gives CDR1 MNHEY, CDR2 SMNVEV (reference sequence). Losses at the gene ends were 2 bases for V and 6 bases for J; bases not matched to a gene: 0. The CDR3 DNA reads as TGTGCCAGCAGTTTAGGGACAGGGGATGAAAAACTGTTTTTT. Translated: CASSLGTGDEKLFF.

CDR3 bases: TGTGCCAGCAGCGTAGGAGGGGACAGGGTACGGGAGCAGTACTTC. It encodes CASSVGGDRVREQYF. This rearrangement joins TRBV9 to TRBJ2-7, with 9 bases lining up with TRBD1. CDR3 length: 15 residues. With 0 bases clipped from V and 7 bases from J, the junction kept 8 bases outside the gene matches. The V gene's germline CDR1 is SGDLS and CDR2 YYNGEE.

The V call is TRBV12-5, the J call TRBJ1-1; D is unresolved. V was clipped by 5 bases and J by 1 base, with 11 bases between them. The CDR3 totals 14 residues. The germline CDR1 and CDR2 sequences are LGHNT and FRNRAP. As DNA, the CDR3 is TGTGCTAGTGGTCCAACAATCAAGAACACTGAAGCTTTCTTT. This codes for CASGPTIKNTEAFF.